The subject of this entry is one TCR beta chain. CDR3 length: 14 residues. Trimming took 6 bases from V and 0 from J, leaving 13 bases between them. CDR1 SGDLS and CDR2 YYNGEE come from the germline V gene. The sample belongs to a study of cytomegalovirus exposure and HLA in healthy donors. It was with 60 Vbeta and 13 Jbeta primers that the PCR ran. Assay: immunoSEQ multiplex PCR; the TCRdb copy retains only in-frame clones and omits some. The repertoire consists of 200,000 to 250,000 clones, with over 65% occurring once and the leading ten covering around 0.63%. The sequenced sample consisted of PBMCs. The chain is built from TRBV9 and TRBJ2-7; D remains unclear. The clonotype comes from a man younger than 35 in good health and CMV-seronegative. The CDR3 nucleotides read TGTGCCAGCACTGCAACATCTAGCTCCTACGAGCAGTACTTC. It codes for CASTATSSSYEQYF.